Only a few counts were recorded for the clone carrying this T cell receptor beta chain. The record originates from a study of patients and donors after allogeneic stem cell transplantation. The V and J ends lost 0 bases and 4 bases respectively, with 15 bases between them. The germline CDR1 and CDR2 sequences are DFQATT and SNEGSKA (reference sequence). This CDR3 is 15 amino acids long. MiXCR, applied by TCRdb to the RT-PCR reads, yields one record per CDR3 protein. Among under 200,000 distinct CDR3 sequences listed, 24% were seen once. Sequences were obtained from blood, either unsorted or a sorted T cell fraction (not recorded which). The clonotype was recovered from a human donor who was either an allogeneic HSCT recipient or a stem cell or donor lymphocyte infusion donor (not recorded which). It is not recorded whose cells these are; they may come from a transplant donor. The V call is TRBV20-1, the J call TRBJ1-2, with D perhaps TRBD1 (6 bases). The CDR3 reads CSARDRSVGGYGYTF. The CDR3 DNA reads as TGCAGTGCTAGAGATCGGAGTGTAGGGGGCTATGGCTACACCTTC.